A selection of T cell receptor beta chains follows, all from one sample in a study of cytotoxic CD8 clonotypes in ibrutinib-treated CLL. This table comes from immunoSEQ multiplex PCR, and its TCRdb copy is limited to in-frame clones, with some not included. The sample includes some 310,000 clones, around four fifths of them seen just once. Sequencing was performed on PBMCs, taken before ibrutinib treatment. These receptors came from a human donor with chronic lymphocytic leukemia. Both conserved end residues are part of each CDR3. Each record gives: D gene, clone size, J gene, V gene, CDR3 DNA, CDR3 protein. D genes are given only for firm matches. Size is omitted from some rows. Given values are once, few, many or a class for expanded clones.

>TRBD2|.|TRBJ2-1|TRBV9
TGTGCCAGCAGCGTAGGGTCCGGGAGGGCCAAGGGTGAGCAGTTCTTC
CASSVGSGRAKGEQFF
>.|.|TRBJ1-1|TRBV7-2
TGTGCCAGCAGCTTACCAGAAACCACTGAAGCTTTCTTT
CASSLPETTEAFF
>.|.|TRBJ2-4|TRBV9
TGTGCCAGCAGCGTAGGACTCTTACTAGCCAAAAACATTCAGTACTTC
CASSVGLLLAKNIQYF
>.|.|TRBJ1-3|TRBV9
TGTGCCAGCAGCTTGGAGGGGGGGTACTCAGGAAACACCATATATTTT
CASSLEGGYSGNTIYF
>TRBD1|.|TRBJ2-3|TRBV18
TGTGCCAGCTCACTAGAGACAGGGTACGGCACAGATACGCAGTATTTT
CASSLETGYGTDTQYF
>.|.|TRBJ1-4|TRBV5-1
TGCGCCAGCAGCACTCAGGGTTCCACTAATGAAAAACTGTTTTTT
CASSTQGSTNEKLFF
>.|.|TRBJ1-5|TRBV7-9
TGTGCCAGCAGCTCCTCAGGGTATCAGCCCCAGCATTTT
CASSSSGYQPQHF
>TRBD2|once|TRBJ2-7|TRBV30
TGTGCCTGGAGTGCCCGACTAGCGGACTACGAGCAGTACTTC
CAWSARLADYEQYF
>.|.|TRBJ1-2|TRBV7-9
TGTGCCAGCAGCCCACCAGTTCCGGCCCATAACTATGGCTACACCTTC
CASSPPVPAHNYGYTF
>.|.|TRBJ2-2|TRBV4-2
TGTGCCAGCAGCCAAGTGGGGAACACCGGGGAGCTGTTTTTT
CASSQVGNTGELFF
>TRBD2|.|TRBJ2-3|TRBV19
TGTGCCAGTAGTTTTCAAGCGGGAGTGGGGACAGATACGCAGTATTTT
CASSFQAGVGTDTQYF
>TRBD1|few|TRBJ2-7|TRBV2
TGTGCCAGCAGTGAAAACAGGGGTAACGAGCAGTACTTC
CASSENRGNEQYF
>.|.|TRBJ2-5|TRBV11-2
TGTGCCAGCAGCTCCCGACCGGGCTTAGAGACCCAGTACTTC
CASSSRPGLETQYF
>.|few|TRBJ1-5|TRBV4-2
TGTGCCAGCAGCCAATCGGGCTCGAGCAATCTGCCCCAGCATTTT
CASSQSGSSNLPQHF
>TRBD2|.|TRBJ2-3|TRBV2
TGTGCCAGCAGTGAAGTACTAGCGGGAGTCACAGATACGCAGTATTTT
CASSEVLAGVTDTQYF
>.|few|TRBJ2-2|TRBV5-1
TGCGCCAGCAGCTTGGAGGGAATCGGGGAGCTGTTTTTT
CASSLEGIGELFF
>.|.|TRBJ2-3|TRBV18
TGTGCCAGCTCACCCGGAGCCTTCGCAGATACGCAGTATTTT
CASSPGAFADTQYF
>.|.|TRBJ2-2|TRBV21-1
TGTGCCAGCAGCGGGACTAGCGGAAACACCGGGGAGCTGTTTTTT
CASSGTSGNTGELFF
>TRBD2|.|TRBJ2-7|TRBV5-6
TGTGCCAGCAGCTTGGCGGGGGGAGACGAGCAGTACTTC
CASSLAGGDEQYF
>TRBD2|.|TRBJ2-1|TRBV4-3
TGCGCCAGCAGAGCCCTCGCGGGAGTGCCCAATGAGCAGTTCTTC
CASRALAGVPNEQFF
>.|.|TRBJ1-4|TRBV9
TGTGCCAGCAGCGTAGGAACTAATGAAAAACTGTTTTTT
CASSVGTNEKLFF
>.|.|TRBJ2-7|TRBV28
TGTGCCAGCAGTCCCGGAGCCCTACGCGGGACCTCCTACGAGCAGTACTTC
CASSPGALRGTSYEQYF
>.|.|TRBJ2-7|TRBV30
TGTGCCTGGAGCCCCCGTGAAACCTACGAGCAGTACTTC
CAWSPRETYEQYF
>.|.|TRBJ2-7|TRBV30
TGTGCCTGGAGTCGAACCGGGACCCTGGGAGAGCAGTACTTC
CAWSRTGTLGEQYF
>TRBD2|.|TRBJ2-2|TRBV7-7
TGTGCTAGCAGCCGGGGGGGACCGAACACCGGGGAGCTGTTTTTT
CASSRGGPNTGELFF
>.|.|TRBJ2-5|TRBV18
TGTGCCAGCTCAGGGACATATGAAGAGACCCAGTACTTC
CASSGTYEETQYF
>TRBD1|.|TRBJ2-7|TRBV5-4
TGTGCCAGCAGCTTAGGGACAGGGATTTACGAGCAGTACTTC
CASSLGTGIYEQYF
>.|.|TRBJ2-3|TRBV5-5
TGTGCCAGCAGCTTGGTTCCAGATACGCAGTATTTT
CASSLVPDTQYF
>.|.|TRBJ2-3|TRBV4-3
TGCGCCAGCAGCCAGCCCTATAGCGGTTCCACAGATACGCAGTATTTT
CASSQPYSGSTDTQYF
>.|few|TRBJ1-1|TRBV7-9
TGTGCCAGCAGCTTATACAGGGCCGCCACTGAAGCTTTCTTT
CASSLYRAATEAFF
>.|.|TRBJ2-6|TRBV7-3
TGTGCCAGCAGCTCAAATACAGGGAGCTCTGGGGCCAACGTCCTGACTTTC
CASSSNTGSSGANVLTF
>.|.|TRBJ2-3|TRBV5-4
TGTGCCAGCAGCACCGATGGCACAGATACGCAGTATTTT
CASSTDGTDTQYF
>.|.|TRBJ2-7|TRBV19
TGTGCCACGATGGGGTCCTACGAGCAGTACTTC
CATMGSYEQYF
>TRBD1|.|TRBJ1-2|TRBV4-1
TGCGCCAGCAGCCAGACTGCAGGGACAGGGGTACTCGGCTACACCTTC
CASSQTAGTGVLGYTF
>.|.|TRBJ2-1|TRBV6-5
TGTGCCAGCAGTTCTGGGGGCGCCCACAATGAGCAGTTCTTC
CASSSGGAHNEQFF
>.|.|TRBJ2-2|TRBV30
TGTGCCTGGGGAGAAGGGTGGTTAGCCGGGGAGCTGTTTTTT
CAWGEGWLAGELFF